This TCR beta chain appears in the sequencing data of a study of cytomegalovirus exposure and HLA in healthy donors. The PCR had 60 Vbeta and 13 Jbeta primers. Sequencing used immunoSEQ multiplex PCR; TCRdb keeps in-frame clones, though not all of them. The sample contains fewer than 200,000 clones, 68% of which appear only once. A single count supports this clone. Germline V gives CDR1 GTSNPN, CDR2 SVGIG (reference sequence). The V gene lost 7 bases and the J gene lost 4 bases, with 8 bases spanning the gap. This CDR3 has 11 residues. This chain joins TRBV30 and TRBJ1-5, with unresolved D. Source material: PBMCs. The TCR comes from a woman in her late teens or twenties in good health and CMV-seropositive. The CDR3 here is CAFGLNQPQHF. The CDR3, as DNA: TGTGCCTTCGGACTTAATCAGCCCCAGCATTTT.